This T cell receptor beta chain appears in the sequencing data of a study of control samples from healthy donors and cancer patients (dated by TCRdb to between 2020 and 2021). As for this clone: It lacks a known antigen. No base quality values were provided; no much bigger clone lies one nucleotide off.

CDR1 and CDR2 are read off the germline V gene as MNHEY and SVGEGT. Including cysteine and phenylalanine, the CDR3 has 13 amino acids. The sequence is cut down to CDR3 DNA, 39 bases in frame from base 1. V loses 5 bases of germline sequence and J loses 9 bases, and the interval between the two ends is 14 bases. The library was made by the immunoSEQ multiplex PCR assay. TCRdb stores this immuneACCESS table with in-frame sequences only. Part of the clones is absent; in the studies checked, under half of the shortfall reflects unresolved V genes, and no reason is known for the rest. Here the sample has tens of thousands of clones; more than 80% occur a single time. The ten biggest clones cover about 0.74% of the sample.

The origin of this receptor is a man aged 30 to 39 with colorectal cancer. Recombination joined TRBV6-2 or TRBV6-3 with TRBJ2-1, with no D gene named confidently. Material for sequencing was PBMCs. The CDR3 corresponds to CASSPLRRSEQFF. The nucleotide sequence is given as TGTGCCAGCAGTCCCCTCCGTCGTAGTGAGCAGTTCTTC.